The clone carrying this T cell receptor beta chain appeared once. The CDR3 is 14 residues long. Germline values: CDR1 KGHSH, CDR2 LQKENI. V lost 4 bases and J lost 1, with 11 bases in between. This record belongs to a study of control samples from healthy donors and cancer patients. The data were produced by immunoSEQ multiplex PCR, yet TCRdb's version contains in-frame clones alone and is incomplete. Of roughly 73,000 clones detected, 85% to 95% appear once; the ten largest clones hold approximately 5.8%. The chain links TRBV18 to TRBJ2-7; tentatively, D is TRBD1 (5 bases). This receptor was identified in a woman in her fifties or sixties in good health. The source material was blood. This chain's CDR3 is CASSLGQASYEQYF. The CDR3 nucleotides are TGTGCCAGCTCACTCGGACAAGCATCCTACGAGCAGTACTTC.